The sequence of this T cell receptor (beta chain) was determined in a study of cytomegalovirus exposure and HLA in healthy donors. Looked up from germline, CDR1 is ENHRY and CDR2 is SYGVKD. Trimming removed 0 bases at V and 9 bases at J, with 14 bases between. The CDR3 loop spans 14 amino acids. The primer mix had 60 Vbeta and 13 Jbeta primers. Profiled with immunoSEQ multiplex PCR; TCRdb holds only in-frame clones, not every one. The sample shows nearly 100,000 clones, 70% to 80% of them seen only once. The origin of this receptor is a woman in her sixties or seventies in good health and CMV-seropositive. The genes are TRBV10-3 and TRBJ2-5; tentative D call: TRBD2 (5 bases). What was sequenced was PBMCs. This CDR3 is CAISESSGNGAQYF. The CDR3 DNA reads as TGTGCCATCAGTGAGTCTAGTGGCAACGGGGCCCAGTACTTC.